The source of this T cell receptor (beta chain) is a study of cytomegalovirus exposure and HLA in healthy donors. General study results and limits: TCR beta chain V- and J-gene trimming was linked, in a later analysis, to a missense variant in DCLRE1C.

Researchers ran the PCR with 60 Vbeta and 13 Jbeta primers. The method was immunoSEQ multiplex PCR; TCRdb's version includes in-frame clones alone and lacks a portion of them. The profile shows 200,000 to 250,000 clones, more than 65% of them singletons. Concerning this clone: The antigen remains undetermined.

Material for sequencing was PBMCs. The sequence came from a man aged 45-65 years in good health and CMV-seronegative.

CDR3 in DNA: TGTGCCAGCAAGGAGTTAGCTAACTATGGCTACACCTTC. It codes for CASKELANYGYTF. The chain recombines TRBV28 with TRBJ1-2; D is unresolved. V was pared by 7 bases and J by 0 bases, with 9 bases between. The germline CDR1 and CDR2 sequences are MDHEN and SYDVKM. This CDR3 region has 13 residues.